The 6 T cell receptor beta chains given below trace back to one sample, sequenced in a study of cytomegalovirus exposure and HLA in healthy donors. The PCR employed 60 Vbeta primers together with 13 Jbeta primers. Profiled with immunoSEQ multiplex PCR; TCRdb holds only in-frame clones, not every one. The sample consists of approximately 120,000 clones, less than 80% of them appearing once. Material for sequencing was PBMCs. Receptor source: a woman aged 50 to 60 in good health and CMV-seropositive.

The V gene is TRBV6-5, the J gene TRBJ1-6; D perhaps matches TRBD1 (5 bases). V lost 3 bases and J lost 14, with 20 bases in between. The CDR3 length is 15 residues. The V gene's germline CDR1 is MNHEY and CDR2 SVGAGI. The CDR3 here is CASSYSTTGGRALHF. Written as DNA, the CDR3 is TGTGCCAGCAGTTATTCAACCACAGGTGGCCGAGCCCTCCACTTT.

This clone was picked up a small number of times. The rearrangement links TRBV9 to TRBJ1-2; D is undetermined. The length of the CDR3 is 14 residues. Germline V gene sequence: CDR1 SGDLS, CDR2 YYNGEE. With 0 bases removed from V and 3 bases from J, the gap between germline ends came to 9 bases. The CDR3 region is CASSVGVAYYGYTF. The CDR3 region has the DNA TGTGCCAGCAGCGTAGGTGTGGCCTACTATGGCTACACCTTC.

The chain employs TRBV19 and TRBJ2-7; the D gene is possibly TRBD1 (6 bases). Germline V gives CDR1 LNHDA, CDR2 SQIVND (reference sequence). This CDR3 region has 14 residues. V was shortened by 4 bases and J by 1 base, with 11 bases between the two germline ends. The CDR3 protein is CASSTTTGSYEQYF. CDR3 DNA sequence: TGTGCCAGTAGTACCACAACAGGGTCCTACGAGCAGTACTTC.

The rearrangement uses TRBV29-1 and TRBJ1-2; D is uncertain. The CDR3 extends over 11 amino acids. The germline CDR1 and CDR2 sequences are SQVTM and ANQGSEA. Between the trimmed V and J ends, which lost 4 bases and 0 bases, there was a span of 3 bases. The CDR3 DNA reads TGCAGCGTTGTCGCTAACTATGGCTACACCTTC. It translates to CSVVANYGYTF. Full variable domain (remainder filled in from reference TRBV29-1 and TRBJ1-2): SAVISQKPSRDICQRGTSLTIQCQVDSQVTMMFWYRQQPGQSLTLIATANQGSEATYESGFVIDKFPISRPNLTFSTLTVSNMSPEDSSIYLCSVVANYGYTFGSGTRLTVV.

The chain carries TRBV21-1 and TRBJ2-7; TRBD2, the table's D call, lacks a check against the DNA. TRBV21-1 is a known pseudogene. There are 15 residues in the CDR3. The CDR3 is CASSTGLRGSYEQYF. The DNA of the CDR3 is TGTGCCAGCAGCACCGGTCTGCGCGGATCCTACGAGCAGTACTTC.

The rearrangement links TRBV6-4 to TRBJ2-3, with 8 bases matching TRBD2. V trimming: 5 bases; J trimming: 0 bases; junction bases outside the gene matches: 1. This CDR3 spans 14 amino acids. Germline V CDR1 and CDR2: MRHNA, SNTAGT. Here the CDR3 DNA reads TGTGCCAGCAGTTCTAGCGGGAGCACAGATACGCAGTATTTT. Its protein product is CASSSSGSTDTQYF.